The TCR beta chain described here comes from a study of glioma-infiltrating T cells. Germline assignment: CDR1 MNHEY and CDR2 SMNVEV (reference sequence). Between the trimmed V and J ends, which lost 6 bases and 2 bases, there was a span of 16 bases. CDR3 length: 15 residues. About this clonotype itself: The antigen is undetermined.

Amplification of TCR alpha and beta CDR3 regions from RNA used iRepertoire nested multiplex PCR. One-step reverse transcription and amplification started from approximately 100-400 ng of tissue mRNA or PBMC total RNA. TCRdb passed the multiplex PCR reads through MiXCR, listing each CDR3 protein once. This repertoire shows 150,000 or so distinct CDR3 sequences, approximately 40% found once; its top ten account for roughly 20%. General study results and limits: Above-expected tissue-blood divergence occurred in all gliomas, most in low-grade ones. Tissue and blood shared very few CDR3 sequences.

Source material: glioma tissue, nonneoplastic brain tissue, or PBMCs (not recorded which). The chain employs TRBV27 and TRBJ2-5; D perhaps matches TRBD1 (5 bases). The receptor comes from a human donor with low-grade glioma or glioblastoma, undergoing nonglioma brain surgery, or in good health (not recorded which). The CDR3 DNA sequence: TGTGCCAGCAGAAAGGGGCGGTCTGAACAAGAGACCCAGTACTTC. It codes for CASRKGRSEQETQYF.